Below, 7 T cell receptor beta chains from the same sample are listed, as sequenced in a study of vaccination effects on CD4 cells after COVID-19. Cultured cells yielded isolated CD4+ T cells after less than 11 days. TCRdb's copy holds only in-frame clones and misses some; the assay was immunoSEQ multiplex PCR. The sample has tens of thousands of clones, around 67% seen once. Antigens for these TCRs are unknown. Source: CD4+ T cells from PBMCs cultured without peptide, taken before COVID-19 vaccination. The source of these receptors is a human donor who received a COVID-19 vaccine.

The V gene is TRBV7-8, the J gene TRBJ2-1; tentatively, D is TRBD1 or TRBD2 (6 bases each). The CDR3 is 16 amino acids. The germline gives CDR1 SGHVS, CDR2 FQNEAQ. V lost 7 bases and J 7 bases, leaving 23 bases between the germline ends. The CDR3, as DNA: TGTGCCAGCAAAATAGAGTATCGGGGGCGTCGAAATGAGCAGTTCTTC. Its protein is CASKIEYRGRRNEQFF.

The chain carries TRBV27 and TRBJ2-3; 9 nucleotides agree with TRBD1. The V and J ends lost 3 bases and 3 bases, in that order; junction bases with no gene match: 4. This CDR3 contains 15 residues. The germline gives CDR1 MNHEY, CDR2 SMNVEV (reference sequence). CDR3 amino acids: CASSFRDRVTDTQYF. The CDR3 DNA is TGTGCCAGCAGTTTCCGGGACAGGGTAACAGATACGCAGTATTTT.

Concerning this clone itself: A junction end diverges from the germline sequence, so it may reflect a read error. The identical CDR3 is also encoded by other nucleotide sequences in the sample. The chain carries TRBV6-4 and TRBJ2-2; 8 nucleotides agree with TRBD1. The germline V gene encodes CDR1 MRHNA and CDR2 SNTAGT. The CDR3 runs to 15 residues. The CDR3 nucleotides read TGTGCCAGCAGTGACTCACAGGGGGACACCGGGGAACTGTTTTTT. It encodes CASSDSQGDTGELFF.

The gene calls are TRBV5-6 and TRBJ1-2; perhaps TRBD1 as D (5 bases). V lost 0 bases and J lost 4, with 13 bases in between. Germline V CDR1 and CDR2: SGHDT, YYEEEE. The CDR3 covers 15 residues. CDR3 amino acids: CASSLAWGGTYGYTF. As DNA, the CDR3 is TGTGCCAGCAGCTTGGCTTGGGGGGGGACCTATGGCTACACCTTC.

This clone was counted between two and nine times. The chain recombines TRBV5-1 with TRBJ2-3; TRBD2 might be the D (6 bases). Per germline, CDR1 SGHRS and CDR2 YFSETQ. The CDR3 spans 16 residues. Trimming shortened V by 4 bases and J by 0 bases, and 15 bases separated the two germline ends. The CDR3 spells CASSPYASASTDTQYF. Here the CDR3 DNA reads TGCGCCAGCAGCCCCTATGCTAGCGCTAGCACAGATACGCAGTATTTT.

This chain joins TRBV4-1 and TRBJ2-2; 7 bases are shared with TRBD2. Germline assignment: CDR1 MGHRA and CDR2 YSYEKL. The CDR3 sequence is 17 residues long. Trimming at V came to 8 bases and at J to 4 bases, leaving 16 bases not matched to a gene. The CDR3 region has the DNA TGCGCCAGCCGGCCCGGGGCTAGCGGAGACACCACCGGGGAGCTGTTTTTT. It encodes CASRPGASGDTTGELFF.

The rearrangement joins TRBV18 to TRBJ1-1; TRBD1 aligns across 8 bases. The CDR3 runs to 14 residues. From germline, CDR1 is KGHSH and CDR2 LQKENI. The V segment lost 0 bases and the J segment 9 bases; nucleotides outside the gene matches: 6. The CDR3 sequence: CASSPPAGQAKAFF. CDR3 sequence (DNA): TGTGCCAGCTCACCACCAGCGGGACAGGCGAAAGCTTTCTTT.